These 21 T cell receptor beta chains share one sample of origin, sequenced in a study of OX40 agonist ivuxolimab in advanced cancers. The assay was immunoSEQ multiplex PCR, and TCRdb's table has in-frame clones only and misses some. In the table there are over 25,000 clones, about 81% of which are singletons. Specimen: CD4+ or CD8+ T cells sorted from blood, collected in a trial of the OX40 agonist ivuxolimab. All receptors come from an adult with an advanced solid tumor such as melanoma, head and neck, liver or kidney cancer.

This rearrangement joins TRBV7-9 to TRBJ1-2; possibly TRBD1 for D (5 bases). CDR1 and CDR2 from the germline V gene are SEHNR and FQNEAQ (reference sequence). The germline V and J ends were trimmed by 4 bases and 1 base, with 10 bases remaining between them. The length of the CDR3 is 14 residues. The CDR3: CASSSGTVNYGYTF. The CDR3 bases are TGTGCCAGCAGCTCCGGGACGGTTAACTATGGCTACACCTTC.

The rearrangement uses TRBV29-1 and TRBJ2-5; weak D call: TRBD1 (5 bases). The length of the CDR3 is 13 residues. The germline V gene has CDR1 SQVTM and CDR2 ANQGSEA. V lost 7 bases to trimming and J lost 4 bases, with 16 bases between them. The CDR3 here is CSGRWGGGETQYF. CDR3 coding DNA: TGCAGCGGGCGGTGGGGCGGCGGAGAGACCCAGTACTTC.

The chain carries TRBV11-2 and TRBJ1-1, with a possible D match to TRBD1 (5 bases). The germline V gene encodes CDR1 SGHAT and CDR2 FQNNGV. This CDR3 has 15 amino acids. Trimming removed 4 bases at V and 1 base at J, with 13 bases between. The CDR3 coding sequence is TGTGCCAGCAGCTCGTACAGGTCTGGGAACACTGAAGCTTTCTTT. Translation: CASSSYRSGNTEAFF.

This chain links TRBV6-1 with TRBJ2-1; weak D call: TRBD2 (6 bases). The CDR3 spans 16 residues. Germline-derived CDR1 and CDR2 are MNHNS and SASEGT. V gave up 3 bases and J gave up 4 bases, with 16 bases separating them. The CDR3 bases are TGTGCCAGCAGTGATCCCGGGGGTTCGCAGTACAATGAGCAGTTCTTC. Its translation: CASSDPGGSQYNEQFF.

This chain links TRBV10-3 with TRBJ1-1; D ambiguous. The CDR3 runs 13 residues. V lost 6 bases, J lost 3 bases, and 11 bases lay in between. CDR1 is ENHRY, CDR2 SYGVKD, per germline. CDR3 sequence (DNA): TGTGCCATCAGGGCAGAAGAGGACACTGAAGCTTTCTTT. Its protein is CAIRAEEDTEAFF.

This clone was seen a handful of times. The chain couples TRBV5-1 to TRBJ2-3, with a tentative D call TRBD2 (5 bases). Germline CDR1 is SGHRS and CDR2 is YFSETQ. V lost 0 bases to trimming and J lost 0 bases, with 20 bases between them. The CDR3 contains 19 residues. Written as DNA, the CDR3 is TGCGCCAGCAGCTTGGCCCGGAGCGGATGGCCCGCTAGCACAGATACGCAGTATTTT. Translated: CASSLARSGWPASTDTQYF.

This clone was observed once. V is TRBV19 and J is TRBJ1-3; weak D call: TRBD1 (5 bases). V was pared by 4 bases and J by 7 bases, with 11 bases between. This CDR3 spans 13 amino acids. Germline values: CDR1 LNHDA, CDR2 SQIVND (reference sequence). The DNA of the CDR3 is TGTGCCAGTAGTACGGTGTCAGGGAACACCATATATTTT. It codes for CASSTVSGNTIYF.

V and J are TRBV6-1 and TRBJ2-1, with 9 bases lining up with TRBD1. The J segment lost 6 bases and the V segment lost 2 bases, leaving 5 bases of the junction unmatched. The germline CDR1 and CDR2 sequences are MNHNS and SASEGT. The CDR3 extends over 15 amino acids. The CDR3 region is CASSELPDRGNEQFF. The CDR3, as DNA: TGTGCCAGCAGTGAATTACCGGACAGGGGCAATGAGCAGTTCTTC.

CDR3 in amino acids: CASSSPGQGPNEQFF. CDR3 DNA: TGTGCCAGCAGCTCGCCGGGACAGGGACCCAATGAGCAGTTCTTC. The chain couples TRBV5-4 to TRBJ2-1; 9 bases align to TRBD1. V lost 3 bases, J lost 6 bases, and 7 bases stayed unmatched. The CDR3 is 15 residues long. Germline CDR1 is SGHNT and CDR2 is YYREEE (reference sequence).

V and J are TRBV27 and TRBJ2-1; TRBD1 matches at 7 bases. This CDR3 has 14 amino acids. The V gene's germline CDR1 is MNHEY and CDR2 SMNVEV (reference sequence). With 6 bases clipped from V and 4 bases from J, the junction kept 6 bases outside the gene matches. The CDR3 DNA sequence: TGTGCCAGCAGCAAACAGGGGATATACAATGAGCAGTTCTTC. Protein: CASSKQGIYNEQFF.

V and J are TRBV28 and TRBJ1-1, with D unclear. Trimming removed 6 bases from V and 3 bases from J, with 11 bases in between. The CDR3 has 13 residues. From germline, CDR1 is MDHEN and CDR2 SYDVKM. The CDR3 region is CASRPTRHTEAFF. As DNA, the CDR3 is TGTGCCAGCAGGCCGACACGACACACTGAAGCTTTCTTT.

This clone was picked up a small number of times. The chain uses TRBV10-3 and TRBJ2-7; 7 bases align to TRBD1. Germline V gives CDR1 ENHRY, CDR2 SYGVKD. The CDR3 is 13 amino acids. Trimming removed 3 bases from V and 3 bases from J; junction bases left unmatched: 2. This chain's CDR3 is CAISDTGVYEQYF. Here the CDR3 DNA reads TGTGCCATCAGTGATACAGGGGTCTACGAGCAGTACTTC.

There are a few counts of this clone. The rearrangement uses TRBV2 and TRBJ1-2, with 7 bases lining up with TRBD1. Germline-derived CDR1 and CDR2 are SNHLY and FYNNEI. Losses at the gene ends were 3 bases for V and 7 bases for J; bases not matched to a gene: 8. The CDR3 contains 14 residues. In nucleotides, the CDR3 is TGTGCCAGCAGTGACATGACAGGGACCCGTGGCTACACCTTC. Encoded protein: CASSDMTGTRGYTF.

In its sample, this clone was seen once. The gene calls are TRBV19 and TRBJ2-7; D is unclear. The CDR3 consists of 11 residues. The ends were cut back, 5 bases at V and 3 bases at J, with 5 bases in the middle. CDR1 and CDR2 (germline): LNHDA, SQIVND (reference sequence). The CDR3 nucleotides are TGTGCCAGTAGTGTAGGCTACGAGCAGTACTTC. It yields the protein CASSVGYEQYF.

This sequence joins TRBV6-5 and TRBJ1-5; a possible D gene is TRBD1 (5 bases). Trimming stripped 11 bases from V and 4 bases from J, with 6 bases between. This CDR3 has 10 residues. CDR1 MNHEY and CDR2 SVGAGI come from the germline V gene. Written as DNA, the CDR3 is TGTGCCGAGGGGAATCAGCCCCAGCATTTT. Amino acid sequence: CAEGNQPQHF.

The V call is TRBV4-3, the J call TRBJ2-1; 10 bases agree with TRBD2. From germline, CDR1 is LGHNA and CDR2 YSLEER. The J segment lost 1 base and the V segment lost 0 bases, leaving 6 bases of the junction unmatched. The CDR3 is 18 amino acids. The CDR3 DNA sequence: TGCGCCAGCAGCCAAGAAAGGTTAGCGGGGGGTTCCTACAATGAGCAGTTCTTC. Translated, it gives CASSQERLAGGSYNEQFF.

The chain employs TRBV28 and TRBJ2-3; D not certain. The CDR3 has 16 residues. The germline V gene encodes CDR1 MDHEN and CDR2 SYDVKM. V shed 2 bases and J shed 1 base, with 13 bases lying between them. CDR3 sequence: CASSLRANLGTDTQYF. The DNA for the CDR3 is TGTGCCAGCAGTTTAAGGGCTAATCTGGGCACAGATACGCAGTATTTT.

The rearrangement joins TRBV28 to TRBJ1-1, with D hard to call. Trimming cost V 2 bases and J 7 bases, with 14 bases left between them. The CDR3 spans 14 residues. In germline, CDR1 is MDHEN, CDR2 SYDVKM. The CDR3 DNA sequence: TGTGCCAGCAGTTTAAAGTCGGTGGTGGTTGAAGCTTTCTTT. This gives the protein CASSLKSVVVEAFF.

This chain links TRBV6-5 with TRBJ2-3; a possible D gene is TRBD2 (6 bases). The V gene's germline CDR1 is MNHEY and CDR2 SVGAGI. V dropped 0 bases and J dropped 1 base, with 8 bases sitting between them. This CDR3 is 15 amino acids long. CDR3 loop: CASSYSPGGTDTQYF. The CDR3 bases are TGTGCCAGCAGTTACTCCCCGGGAGGCACAGATACGCAGTATTTT.

The chain employs TRBV13 and TRBJ2-1; 10 positions agree with TRBD2. CDR3 length: 16 residues. Trimming removed 4 bases from V and 3 bases from J; junction bases left unmatched: 6. The germline V gene encodes CDR1 PRHDT and CDR2 FYEKMQ (reference sequence). CDR3: CASSSDLAGVYNEQFF. The CDR3 nucleotides read TGTGCCAGCAGCTCGGATCTAGCGGGAGTCTACAATGAGCAGTTCTTC.

The CDR3 spells CASRTGNTGELFF. The CDR3 DNA reads as TGTGCCAGCAGGACAGGGAACACCGGGGAGCTGTTTTTT. The gene calls are TRBV4-2 and TRBJ2-2; D perhaps matches TRBD1 (6 bases). Looked up from germline, CDR1 is LGHNA and CDR2 is YNFKEQ. V lost 6 bases, J lost 1 base, and 6 bases lay in between. The CDR3 runs to 13 residues.